The following is a T cell receptor (beta chain) sequence with its context. The table came from immunoSEQ multiplex PCR; TCRdb's copy has only in-frame clones and leaves some out. The repertoire holds under 150,000 clones, about 95% seen once, with around 0.025% in the top ten. This sample is drawn from a study of human thymus T cells. Trimming shortened V by 1 base and J by 4 bases, and 8 bases separated the two germline ends. The germline V gene encodes CDR1 SGHDT and CDR2 YYEEEE. CDR3 length: 13 residues. The thymus tissue came from resections taken during corrective heart surgery. The sequencing input was thymus tissue. This receptor was taken from a boy under two years old with a congenital heart defect but otherwise immunologically healthy. The genes are TRBV5-6 and TRBJ1-2, with D possibly TRBD1 on 6 matching bases. The CDR3 DNA sequence: TGTGCCAGCAGCTTGAGAGGGGGCTATGGCTACACCTTC. It encodes CASSLRGGYGYTF.